The T cell receptor beta chain described here comes from a study of T cell repertoires in cytomegalovirus infection. Turning to the study itself: Use of recently identified HLA-C-restricted and well-studied HLA-B-restricted CMV epitopes was part of the study. The public TCR beta signatures pointed to both CMV infection and matching HLA type.

Per germline, CDR1 MNHNS and CDR2 SASEGT. CDR3 length: 12 residues. The V end lost 4 bases, the J end lost 10 bases, and 11 bases lay between the germline ends. Study-level results: The ex vivo response was dominated by HLA-C-restricted CMV-specific TCR beta clonotypes.

In TCRdb, the reads were re-called with MiXCR into one record per CDR3 protein. The sample lists more than 65,000 distinct CDR3 sequences; around half were seen once. As concerns this clonotype: Its antigen is undetermined.

This receptor was obtained from a human donor in good health (CMV status not recorded). Some clones in this sample may be carry-over from other donors' samples. The source material was CD8+ T cells from cultured PBMCs, sampled from culture after CMV antigen stimulation. The chain carries TRBV6-1 and TRBJ2-1; perhaps TRBD2 as D (6 bases). In DNA form, the CDR3 reads TGTGCCAGCAGTGGAGGGAGGCGGGAGCAGTTCTTC. Translated: CASSGGRREQFF.